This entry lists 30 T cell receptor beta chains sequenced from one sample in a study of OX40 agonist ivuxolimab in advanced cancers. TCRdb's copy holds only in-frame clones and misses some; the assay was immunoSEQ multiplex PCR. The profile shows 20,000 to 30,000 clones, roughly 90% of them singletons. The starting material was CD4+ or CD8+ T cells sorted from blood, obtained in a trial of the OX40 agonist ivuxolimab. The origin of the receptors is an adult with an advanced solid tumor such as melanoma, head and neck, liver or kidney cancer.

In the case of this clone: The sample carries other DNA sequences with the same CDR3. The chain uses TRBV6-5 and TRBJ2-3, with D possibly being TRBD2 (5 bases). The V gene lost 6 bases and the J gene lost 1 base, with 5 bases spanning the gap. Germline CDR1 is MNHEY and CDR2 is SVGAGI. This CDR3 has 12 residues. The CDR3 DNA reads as TGTGCCAGCAGGCGGGGCACAGATACGCAGTATTTT. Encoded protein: CASRRGTDTQYF.

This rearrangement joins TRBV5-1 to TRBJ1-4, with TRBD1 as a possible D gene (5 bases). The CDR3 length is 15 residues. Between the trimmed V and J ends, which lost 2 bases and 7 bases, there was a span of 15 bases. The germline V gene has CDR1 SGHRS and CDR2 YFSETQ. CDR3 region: CASSLNGWGGEKLFF. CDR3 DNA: TGCGCCAGCAGCTTAAACGGATGGGGCGGTGAAAAACTGTTTTTT.

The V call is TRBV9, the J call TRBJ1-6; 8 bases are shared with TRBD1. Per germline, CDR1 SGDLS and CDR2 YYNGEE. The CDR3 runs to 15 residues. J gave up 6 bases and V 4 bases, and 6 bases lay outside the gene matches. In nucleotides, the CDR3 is TGTGCCAGCAGCCCCGGGACAGGAGGTAATTCACCCCTCCACTTT. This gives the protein CASSPGTGGNSPLHF.

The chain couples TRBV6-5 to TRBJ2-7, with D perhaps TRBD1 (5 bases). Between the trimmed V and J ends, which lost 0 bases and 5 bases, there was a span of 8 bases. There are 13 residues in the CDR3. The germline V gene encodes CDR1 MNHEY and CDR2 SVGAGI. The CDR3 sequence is CASSYSWGDEQYF. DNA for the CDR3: TGTGCCAGCAGTTACTCTTGGGGCGACGAGCAGTACTTC.

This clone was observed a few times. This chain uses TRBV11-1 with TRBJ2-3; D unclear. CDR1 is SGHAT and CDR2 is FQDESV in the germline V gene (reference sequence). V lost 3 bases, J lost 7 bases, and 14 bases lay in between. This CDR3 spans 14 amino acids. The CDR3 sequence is CASSFPWTDNTQYF. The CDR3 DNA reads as TGTGCCAGCAGCTTTCCTTGGACCGACAATACGCAGTATTTT.

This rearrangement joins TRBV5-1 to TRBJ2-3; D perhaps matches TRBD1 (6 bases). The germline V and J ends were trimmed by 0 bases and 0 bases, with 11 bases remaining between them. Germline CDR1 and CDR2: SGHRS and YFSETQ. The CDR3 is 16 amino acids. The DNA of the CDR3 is TGCGCCAGCAGCTTGGAGGGGGATCGTAGCACAGATACGCAGTATTTT. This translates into CASSLEGDRSTDTQYF. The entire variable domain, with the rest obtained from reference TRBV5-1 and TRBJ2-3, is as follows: KAGVTQTPRYLIKTRGQQVTLSCSPISGHRSVSWYQQTPGQGLQFLFEYFSETQRNKGNFPGRFSGRQFSNSRSEMNVSTLELGDSALYLCASSLEGDRSTDTQYFGPGTRLTVL.

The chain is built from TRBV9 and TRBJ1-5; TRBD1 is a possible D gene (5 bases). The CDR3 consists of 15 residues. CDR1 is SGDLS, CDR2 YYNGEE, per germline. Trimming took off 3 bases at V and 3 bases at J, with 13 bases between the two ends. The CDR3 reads CASSEGVSVNQPQHF. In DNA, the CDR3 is TGTGCCAGCAGCGAAGGGGTGTCGGTCAATCAGCCCCAGCATTTT. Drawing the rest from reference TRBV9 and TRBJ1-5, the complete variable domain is DSGVTQTPKHLITATGQRVTLRCSPRSGDLSVYWYQQSLDQGLQFLIQYYNGEERAKGNILERFSAQQFPDLHSELNLSSLELGDSALYFCASSEGVSVNQPQHFGDGTRLSIL.

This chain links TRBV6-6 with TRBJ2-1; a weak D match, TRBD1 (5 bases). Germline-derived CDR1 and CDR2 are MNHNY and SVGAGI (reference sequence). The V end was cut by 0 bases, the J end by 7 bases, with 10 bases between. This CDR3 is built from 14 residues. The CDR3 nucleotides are TGTGCCAGCAGTTACTCCGACAGTCCTAATGAGCAGTTCTTC. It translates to CASSYSDSPNEQFF.

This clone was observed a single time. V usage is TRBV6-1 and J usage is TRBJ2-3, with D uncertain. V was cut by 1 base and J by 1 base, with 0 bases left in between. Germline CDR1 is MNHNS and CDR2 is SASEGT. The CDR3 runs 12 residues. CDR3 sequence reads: CASSEGTDTQYF. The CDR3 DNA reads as TGTGCCAGCAGTGAAGGCACAGATACGCAGTATTTT.

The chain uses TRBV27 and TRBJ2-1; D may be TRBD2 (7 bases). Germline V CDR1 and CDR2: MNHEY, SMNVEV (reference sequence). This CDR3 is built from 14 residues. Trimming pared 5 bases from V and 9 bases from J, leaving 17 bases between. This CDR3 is CASSLSSGGLEQFF. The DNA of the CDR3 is TGTGCCAGCAGTCTCTCTTCGGGGGGCCTTGAGCAGTTCTTC.

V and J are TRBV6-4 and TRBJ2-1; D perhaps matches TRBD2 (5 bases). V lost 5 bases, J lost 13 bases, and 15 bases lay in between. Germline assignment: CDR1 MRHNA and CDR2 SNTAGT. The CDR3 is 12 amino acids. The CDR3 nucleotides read TGTGCCAGCAGTACCCGGGAAGCACAACAGTTCTTC. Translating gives CASSTREAQQFF.

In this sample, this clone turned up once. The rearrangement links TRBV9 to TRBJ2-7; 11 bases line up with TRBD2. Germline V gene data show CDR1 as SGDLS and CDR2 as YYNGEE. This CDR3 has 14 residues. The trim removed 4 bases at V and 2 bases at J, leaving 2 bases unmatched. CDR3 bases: TGTGCCAGCAGCTTTAGCGGGAGGGCCTACGAGCAGTACTTC. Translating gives CASSFSGRAYEQYF.

CDR3 region: CASSSPGQGDEKLFF. The CDR3, as DNA: TGTGCCAGCAGCTCTCCGGGACAGGGGGATGAAAAACTGTTTTTT. The rearrangement uses TRBV7-9 and TRBJ1-4, with 11 positions matching TRBD1. This CDR3 contains 15 residues. V lost 4 bases to trimming and J lost 6 bases; unmatched junction nucleotides: 4. In germline, CDR1 is SEHNR, CDR2 FQNEAQ (reference sequence).

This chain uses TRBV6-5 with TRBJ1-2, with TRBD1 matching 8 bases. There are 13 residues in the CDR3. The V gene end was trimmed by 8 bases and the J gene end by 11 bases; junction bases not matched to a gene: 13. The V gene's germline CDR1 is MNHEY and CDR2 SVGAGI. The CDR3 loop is CASSFQGAGRYTF. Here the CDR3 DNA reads TGTGCCAGCTCATTCCAGGGGGCGGGACGGTACACCTTC.

In DNA form, the CDR3 reads TGCGCCAGCAGCTTGGAGTCAGGGGGTTGGACTGAAGCTTTCTTT. Encoded protein: CASSLESGGWTEAFF. This chain joins TRBV5-1 and TRBJ1-1; 7 bases map to TRBD1. Per germline, CDR1 SGHRS and CDR2 YFSETQ. V was clipped by 0 bases and J by 5 bases; unmatched bases: 7. The CDR3 covers 15 residues.

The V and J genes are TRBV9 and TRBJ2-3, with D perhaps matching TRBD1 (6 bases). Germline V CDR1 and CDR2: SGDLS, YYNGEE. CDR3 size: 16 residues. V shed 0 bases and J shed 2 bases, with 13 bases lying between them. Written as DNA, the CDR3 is TGTGCCAGCAGCGTAGAGGGGGATTCCCTCACAGATACGCAGTATTTT. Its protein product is CASSVEGDSLTDTQYF.

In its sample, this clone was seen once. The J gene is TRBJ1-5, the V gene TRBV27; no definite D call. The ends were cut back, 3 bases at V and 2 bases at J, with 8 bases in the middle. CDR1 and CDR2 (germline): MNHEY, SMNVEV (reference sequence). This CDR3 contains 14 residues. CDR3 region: CASSFGVGNQPQHF. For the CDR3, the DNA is TGTGCCAGCAGTTTTGGGGTGGGCAATCAGCCCCAGCATTTT.

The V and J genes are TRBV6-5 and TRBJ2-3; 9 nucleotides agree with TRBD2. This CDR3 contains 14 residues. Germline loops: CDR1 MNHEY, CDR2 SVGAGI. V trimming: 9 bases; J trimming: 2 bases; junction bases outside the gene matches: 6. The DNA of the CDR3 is TGTGCCAGGGCACCGGGACTAGCCACAGATACGCAGTATTTT. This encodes CARAPGLATDTQYF.

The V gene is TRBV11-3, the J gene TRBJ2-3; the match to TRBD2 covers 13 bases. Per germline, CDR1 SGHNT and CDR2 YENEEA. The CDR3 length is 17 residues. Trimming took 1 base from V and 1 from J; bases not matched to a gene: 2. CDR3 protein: CASSLVGLAGGTDTQYF. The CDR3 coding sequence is TGTGCCAGCAGCTTAGTAGGACTAGCGGGAGGCACAGATACGCAGTATTTT.

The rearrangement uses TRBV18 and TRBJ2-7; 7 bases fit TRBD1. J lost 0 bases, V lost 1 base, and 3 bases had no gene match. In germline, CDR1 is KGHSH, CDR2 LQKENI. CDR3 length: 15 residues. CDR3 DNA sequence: TGTGCCAGCTCACCACAGACAGGGAGCTCCTACGAGCAGTACTTC. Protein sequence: CASSPQTGSSYEQYF.

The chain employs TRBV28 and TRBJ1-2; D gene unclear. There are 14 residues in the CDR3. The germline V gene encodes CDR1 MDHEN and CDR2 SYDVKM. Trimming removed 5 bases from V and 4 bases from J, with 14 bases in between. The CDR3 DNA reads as TGTGCCAGCAGTAGCCCCGTCGGTACCTATGGCTACACCTTC. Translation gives CASSSPVGTYGYTF.

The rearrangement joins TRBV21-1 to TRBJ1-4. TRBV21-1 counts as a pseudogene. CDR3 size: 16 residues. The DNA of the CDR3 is TGTGCCAGCAGCAAGTCGCAGAAGAGAGACGATGAAAAACTGTTTTTT. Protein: CASSKSQKRDDEKLFF.

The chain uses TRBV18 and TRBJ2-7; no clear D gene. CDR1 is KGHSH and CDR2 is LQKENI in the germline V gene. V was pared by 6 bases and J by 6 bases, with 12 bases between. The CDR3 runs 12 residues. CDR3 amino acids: CASSPSNREQYF. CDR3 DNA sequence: TGTGCCAGCTCTCCCTCTAATCGCGAGCAGTACTTC.

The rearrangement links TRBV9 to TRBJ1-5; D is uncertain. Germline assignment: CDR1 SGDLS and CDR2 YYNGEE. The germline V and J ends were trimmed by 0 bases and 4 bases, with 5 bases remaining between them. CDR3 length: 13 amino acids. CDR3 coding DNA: TGTGCCAGCAGCGTAGGCCAAAATCAGCCCCAGCATTTT. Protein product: CASSVGQNQPQHF.

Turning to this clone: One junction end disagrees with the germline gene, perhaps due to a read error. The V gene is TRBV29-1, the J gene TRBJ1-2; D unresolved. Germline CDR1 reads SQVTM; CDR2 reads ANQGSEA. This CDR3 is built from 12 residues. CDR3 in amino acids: CSVEHDTLPGIF. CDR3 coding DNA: TGCAGCGTTGAACACGACACTCTTCCGGGAATCTTC.

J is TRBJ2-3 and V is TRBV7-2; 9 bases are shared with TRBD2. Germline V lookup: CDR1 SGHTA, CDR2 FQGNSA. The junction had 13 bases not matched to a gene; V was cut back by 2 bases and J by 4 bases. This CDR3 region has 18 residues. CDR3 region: CASSLKLGGGAIPDTQYF. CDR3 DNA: TGTGCCAGCAGCTTAAAGTTAGGCGGGGGGGCCATCCCAGATACGCAGTATTTT.

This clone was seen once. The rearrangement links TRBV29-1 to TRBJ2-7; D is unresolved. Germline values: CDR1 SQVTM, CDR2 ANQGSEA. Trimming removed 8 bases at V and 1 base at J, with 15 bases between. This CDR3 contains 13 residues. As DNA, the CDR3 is TGCAGCTTTCTTGACACGGATTCCTACGAGCAGTACTTC. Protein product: CSFLDTDSYEQYF.

CDR3 nucleotides: TGTGCCAGCACCCCCTCCCCCCGACAGGGGTCAAGGACAGATACGCAGTATTTT. The encoded protein is CASTPSPRQGSRTDTQYF. The chain recombines TRBV28 with TRBJ2-3, with 8 bases matching TRBD1. Germline assignment: CDR1 MDHEN and CDR2 SYDVKM. The CDR3 is 18 amino acids. With 7 bases clipped from V and 3 bases from J, the junction kept 18 bases outside the gene matches.

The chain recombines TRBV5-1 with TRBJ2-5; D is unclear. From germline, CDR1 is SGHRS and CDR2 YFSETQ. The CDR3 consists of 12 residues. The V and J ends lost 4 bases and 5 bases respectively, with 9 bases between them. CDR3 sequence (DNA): TGCGCCAGCAGCCCCATGGGGGAGACCCAGTACTTC. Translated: CASSPMGETQYF.

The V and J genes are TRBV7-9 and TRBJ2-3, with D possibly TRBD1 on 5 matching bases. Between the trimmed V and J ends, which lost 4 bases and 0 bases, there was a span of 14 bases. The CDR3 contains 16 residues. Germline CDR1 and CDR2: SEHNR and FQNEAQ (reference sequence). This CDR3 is CASSSRQNPSTDTQYF. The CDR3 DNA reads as TGTGCCAGCAGCTCCCGACAGAATCCTAGCACAGATACGCAGTATTTT.